This T cell receptor (beta chain) was captured in a study of PD-1 blockade in classical Hodgkin lymphoma. Study observations and caveats: Complete responders showed a baseline diversity that resembled the diversity of newly diagnosed patients. Later analyses included only patients treated at least 1 year post-ASCT.

This CDR3 comprises 14 residues. CDR1 is SEHNR and CDR2 is FQNEAQ in the germline V gene (reference sequence). Trimming cost V 1 base and J 8 bases; bases outside gene matches: 5. By share, this clone counts as medium-sized. No antigen is known for it. All trial patients relapsed after autologous stem cell transplantation. This table comes from immunoSEQ multiplex PCR, and its TCRdb copy is limited to in-frame clones, with some not included. The sample holds about 20,000 clones; around 75% are singletons and the top ten take approximately 22%. Sequenced here: peripheral blood mononuclear cells (PBMCs), sampled at baseline. V gene TRBV7-9 combines with J gene TRBJ1-1; 9 bases are a match to TRBD1. The clonotype comes from a human donor with classical Hodgkin lymphoma. For the CDR3, the DNA is TGTGCCAGCAGCTTAGTACAGGGGGCTCCCGAAGCTTTCTTT. This codes for CASSLVQGAPEAFF.